These T cell receptor beta chains were read from a single sample in a study of T cell responses to AZD1222 COVID-19 vaccine. TCRdb's copy holds only in-frame clones and misses some; the assay was immunoSEQ multiplex PCR. The sample consists of roughly 150,000 clones, around nine tenths of them appearing once. This material consisted of peripheral blood, taken on day 0 of AZD1222 vaccination. Receptors were obtained from an adult in good health. Both conserved end residues are part of each CDR3. Not all rows give a size; the values are once, few, many and, for expanded clones, a class.

TRBV14	TRBJ2-7	NA	CASSRAGIDGGEQYF
TRBV30	TRBJ1-5	NA	CAWSVKLSIQPQHF
TRBV6-1	TRBJ1-4	NA	CASSEPGVEKLFF
TRBV27	TRBJ1-2	NA	CASSRRDRAAEYYGYTF
TRBV5-4	TRBJ1-1	NA	CASSLASKNTEAFF
TRBV6-1	TRBJ2-4	NA	CASSESGGGVNIQYF
TRBV6-5	TRBJ2-7	NA	CASSYSGEQYF
TRBV15	TRBJ1-2	NA	CATSRDRFPGYGYTF
TRBV23-1	TRBJ1-4	NA	CASSQREEKLFF
TRBV29-1	TRBJ2-5	NA	CSVEGAKGYQETQYF
TRBV19	TRBJ1-4	NA	CASRGQGAGIGEKLFF
TRBV5-1	TRBJ2-1	once	CASSLGGLGYNEQFF
TRBV13	TRBJ1-4	NA	CASSLAPFATNEKLFF
TRBV5-1	TRBJ1-3	few	CASSLGQSSGNTIYF
TRBV7-9	TRBJ1-2	NA	CASSFRAGYDGYTF
TRBV15	TRBJ1-1	once	CATSSPQGGLEAFF
TRBV7-6	TRBJ2-3	NA	CASSLGVRGTDTQYF
TRBV27	TRBJ2-2	NA	CASSFYGETGELFF
TRBV6-1	TRBJ2-2	NA	CASSEQVPGELFF
TRBV7-2	TRBJ2-1	NA	CASSLTGARHNEQFF
TRBV5-1	TRBJ1-2	once	CASSLSGQPNYGYTF
TRBV6-2/TRBV6-3	TRBJ2-7	NA	CASSDLPGQGAFYEQYF
TRBV7-6	TRBJ2-1	NA	CASSDGTRSSNEQFF
TRBV11-2	TRBJ2-1	NA	CASARTLSSYNEQFF
TRBV29-1	TRBJ2-3	NA	CSVVKGAHSTDTQYF